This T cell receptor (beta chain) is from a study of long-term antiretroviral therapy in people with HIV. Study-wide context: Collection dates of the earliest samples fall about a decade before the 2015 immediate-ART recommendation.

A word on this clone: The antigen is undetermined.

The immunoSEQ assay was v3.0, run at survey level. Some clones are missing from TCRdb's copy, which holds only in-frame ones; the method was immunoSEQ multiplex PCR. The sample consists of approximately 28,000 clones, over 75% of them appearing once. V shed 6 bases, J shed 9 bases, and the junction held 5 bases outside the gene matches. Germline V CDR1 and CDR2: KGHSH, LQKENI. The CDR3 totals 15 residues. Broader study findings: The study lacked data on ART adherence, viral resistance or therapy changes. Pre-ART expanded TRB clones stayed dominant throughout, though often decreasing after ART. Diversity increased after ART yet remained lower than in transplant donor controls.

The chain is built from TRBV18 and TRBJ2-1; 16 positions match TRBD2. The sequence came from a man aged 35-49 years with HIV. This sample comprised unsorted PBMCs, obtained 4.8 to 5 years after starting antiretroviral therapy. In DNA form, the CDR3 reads TGTGCCAGCTCCCCGGGACTAGCGGGAGGGTTTGAGCAGTTCTTC. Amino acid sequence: CASSPGLAGGFEQFF. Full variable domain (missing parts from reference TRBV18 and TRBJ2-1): NAGVMQNPRHLVRRRGQEARLRCSPMKGHSHVYWYRQLPEEGLKFMVYLQKENIIDESGMPKERFSAEFPKEGPSILRIQQVVRGDSAAYFCASSPGLAGGFEQFFGPGTRLTVL.